This is a list of T cell receptor beta chains from one sample in a study of monozygotic twins with inflammatory bowel disease. TCRdb reprocessed the 5' RACE reads, keeping one entry per CDR3 protein, no DNA. Listed are 210,000 or so distinct CDR3 sequences; approximately 7.7% falls within the top ten. Sequenced sample: blood. The source is a human donor with ulcerative colitis or Crohn's disease, or a healthy co-twin of an affected twin (not recorded which). The CDR3 runs from the conserved cysteine through the conserved F or W. Fields, in order: clone size, V gene, J gene, CDR3 protein. Clone size is shown for a subset of rows, as once, few, many or a class of expanded clone.

>NA|TRBV12-3/TRBV12-4|TRBJ1-1
CASSYSRVTEAFF
>NA|TRBV10-3|TRBJ2-6
CAISESKGSGANVLTF
>NA|TRBV29-1|TRBJ2-5
CSVDKEAGTQYF
>NA|TRBV6-6|TRBJ1-4
CASSREWGEKLFF
>NA|TRBV12-3/TRBV12-4|TRBJ2-3
CATTKAETTATQYF
>NA|TRBV5-1|TRBJ2-5
CASSTSPGLAPETQYF
>NA|TRBV3-1|TRBJ2-4
CASSHWGAPKMDKNIQYF
>NA|TRBV6-5|TRBJ2-7
CASSPTSEEQYF
>NA|TRBV20-1|TRBJ2-1
CSARVSSGTFDEQFF
>NA|TRBV5-5|TRBJ1-4
CASSFSVATNEKLFF
>NA|TRBV5-1|TRBJ2-2
CASSYGLAGGPGTGELFF
>NA|TRBV7-6|TRBJ1-1
CASSLGAANTEAFF
>NA|TRBV4-1|TRBJ2-7
CASSHRRDTTYEQYF
>NA|TRBV5-1|TRBJ2-1
CASSSSGRRDNEQFF
>NA|TRBV5-1|TRBJ1-2
CASSTDMDGGYTF
>NA|TRBV12-3/TRBV12-4|TRBJ2-2
CASISGRNTGELFF
>NA|TRBV7-9|TRBJ2-3
CASSHASSGSVGDTQYF
>NA|TRBV11-2|TRBJ1-4
CASSFLGQGNEKLFF
>NA|TRBV2|TRBJ2-1
CASRGGGPFDAFF
>NA|TRBV5-1|TRBJ2-2
CASSRQGLGSGELFF
>NA|TRBV6-5|TRBJ2-3
CASDTSGGTTDTQYF
>medium-sized|TRBV12-3/TRBV12-4|TRBJ2-4
CASLGSRVIQYF
>NA|TRBV7-2|TRBJ1-1
CASSFDREDTEAFF
>NA|TRBV6-1|TRBJ2-2
CASSLLAGSNTGELFF
>NA|TRBV20-1|TRBJ2-1
CSAIFGGAGEQFF
>NA|TRBV19|TRBJ1-1
CASSFTGGATEAFF
>NA|TRBV5-1|TRBJ2-7
CASSLAVDRSSYEQYF
>NA|TRBV18|TRBJ2-1
CASSQQGDEQFF
>NA|TRBV12-5|TRBJ2-2
CASGSSSNTGELFF
>NA|TRBV30|TRBJ2-1
CAWSVTGVSYNEQFF
>NA|TRBV5-1|TRBJ1-4
CASSSDRATNEKLFF
>NA|TRBV20-1|TRBJ1-2
CSAQTSGTGMNYGYTF
>NA|TRBV28|TRBJ1-2
CASRSGTDYGYTF
>NA|TRBV5-1|TRBJ2-3
CASSPGAPGPSTDTQYF
>NA|TRBV12-3/TRBV12-4|TRBJ2-6
CASSTDPEGRSGANVLTF
>NA|TRBV5-5|TRBJ2-1
CASSFVGGLGVNEQFF
>NA|TRBV24-1|TRBJ2-1
CATSDLGYNEQFF
>NA|TRBV6-1|TRBJ2-6
CASSPTSGGLSGANVLTF
>NA|TRBV12-3/TRBV12-4|TRBJ2-5
CASSPTSGVQETQYF
>NA|TRBV27|TRBJ2-1
CASSAGTREGVEQFF
>NA|TRBV4-3|TRBJ1-1
CASSQDLVRGGTEAFF
>NA|TRBV27|TRBJ1-5
CASSFRQGVEPQHF
>NA|TRBV7-9|TRBJ2-2
CASSPNRELFF
>NA|TRBV11-2|TRBJ2-2
CASSSRLAGITGELFF
>NA|TRBV4-3|TRBJ1-1
CASSQDPKNTEAFF
>NA|TRBV28|TRBJ2-5
CASSSPRKRETQYF
>NA|TRBV7-8|TRBJ2-7
CASSPTSGVSYEQYF
>NA|TRBV11-2|TRBJ1-1
CASSVGGYTEAFF
>NA|TRBV29-1|TRBJ2-2
CSVRTQNTGELFF
>NA|TRBV20-1|TRBJ1-2
CSARGDFNYGYTF
>NA|TRBV2|TRBJ2-7
CASSERGPREQYF